This T cell receptor beta chain was retrieved from a study of blood T cell repertoires in COVID-19. Study-wide background: Sample material is recorded as cDNA or gDNA derived from T cells, B-cell-depleted T cells, or PBMCs.

The table came from immunoSEQ multiplex PCR; TCRdb's copy has only in-frame clones and leaves some out. The table lists about 52,000 clones, just under 90% of them singletons, with around 9% in the top ten. Germline V CDR1 and CDR2: SGDLS, YYNGEE. Losses at the gene ends were 6 bases for V and 3 bases for J; bases not matched to a gene: 13. The length of the CDR3 is 16 residues. The TCR originated in a man older than 75 with active or convalescent COVID-19. J is TRBJ1-1 and V is TRBV9; 8 positions match TRBD1. Sequenced sample: peripheral blood. CDR3 DNA sequence: TGTGCCAGCACAGGTGGGGCCCCACAGGGGGACACTGAAGCTTTCTTT. It translates to CASTGGAPQGDTEAFF.